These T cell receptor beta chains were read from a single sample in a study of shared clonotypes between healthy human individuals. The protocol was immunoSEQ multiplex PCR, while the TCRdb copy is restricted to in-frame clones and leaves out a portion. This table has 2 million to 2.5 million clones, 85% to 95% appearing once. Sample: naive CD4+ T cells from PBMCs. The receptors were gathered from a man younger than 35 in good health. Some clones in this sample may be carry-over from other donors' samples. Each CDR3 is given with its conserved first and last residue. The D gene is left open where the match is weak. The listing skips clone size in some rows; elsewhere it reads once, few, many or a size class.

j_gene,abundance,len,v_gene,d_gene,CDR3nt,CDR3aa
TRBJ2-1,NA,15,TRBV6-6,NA,TGTGCCAGCAGTTACAGGGGGGAGCGATCCAATGAGCAGTTCTTC,CASSYRGERSNEQFF
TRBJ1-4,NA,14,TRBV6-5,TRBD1,TGTGCCAGCAGAGACGGGACAGGCAGGGAAAAACTGTTTTTT,CASRDGTGREKLFF
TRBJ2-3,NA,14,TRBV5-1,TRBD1,TGCGCCAGCAGCAAGCAGGGGGTACCAGATACGCAGTATTTT,CASSKQGVPDTQYF
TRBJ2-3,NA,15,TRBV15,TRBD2,TGTGCCACCAGCGCGGGAGGGGCTGCCACAGATACGCAGTATTTT,CATSAGGAATDTQYF
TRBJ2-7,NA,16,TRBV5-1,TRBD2,TGCGCCAGCAGCTTGGCCGTAGCCCGCCTAGCGGGAAAACAGTACTTC,CASSLAVARLAGKQYF
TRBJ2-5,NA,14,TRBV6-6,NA,TGTGCCAGCAGTCAGGGGACTCCCCAAGAGACCCAGTACTTC,CASSQGTPQETQYF
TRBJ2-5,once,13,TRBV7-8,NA,TGTGCCAGCAGCTCCCCTATCCAAGAGACCCAGTACTTC,CASSSPIQETQYF
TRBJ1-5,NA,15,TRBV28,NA,TGTGCCAGCAATGGCCAGGTCTATAGCAATCAGCCCCAGCATTTT,CASNGQVYSNQPQHF
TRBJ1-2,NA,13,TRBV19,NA,TGTGCCAGTAGTATAACAGGGAACTATGGCTACACCTTC,CASSITGNYGYTF
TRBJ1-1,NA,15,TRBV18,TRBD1,TGTGCCAGCTCACCACCCCGACAGGGTTATACTGAAGCTTTCTTT,CASSPPRQGYTEAFF
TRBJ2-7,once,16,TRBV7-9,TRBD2,TGTGCCAGCAGCTCCCGGGGGGGGGAATTGTTTAACGAGCAGTACTTC,CASSSRGGELFNEQYF
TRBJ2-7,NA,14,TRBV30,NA,TGTGCCTGGAGTTATGCTAGCGGGACAGGGGAGCAGTACTTC,CAWSYASGTGEQYF
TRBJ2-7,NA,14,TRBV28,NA,TGTGCCAGCAGTTTACCGGGACACTCCTACGAGCAGTACTTC,CASSLPGHSYEQYF
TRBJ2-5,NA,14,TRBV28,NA,TGTGCCAGCACCCCGCAGTTGCCCCGGGAGACCCAGTACTTC,CASTPQLPRETQYF
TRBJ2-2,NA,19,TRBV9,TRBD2,TGTGCCAGCAGCCCAGCCGGGACTAGGTCGAGTTTGCACACCGGGGAGCTGTTTTTT,CASSPAGTRSSLHTGELFF
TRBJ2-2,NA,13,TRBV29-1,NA,TGCAGCATGTCGGCGTCGGGGACCGGGGAGCTGTTTTTT,CSMSASGTGELFF
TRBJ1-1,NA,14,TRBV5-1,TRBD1,TGCGCCAGCAGCCTGGACAGGGTTAACACTGAAGCTTTCTTT,CASSLDRVNTEAFF
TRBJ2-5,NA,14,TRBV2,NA,TGTGCCAGCAGTGAACAGGGGGGAGAAGAGACCCAGTACTTC,CASSEQGGEETQYF
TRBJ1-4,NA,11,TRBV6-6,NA,TGTGCCAGCAGGAAAAATGAAAAACTGTTTTTT,CASRKNEKLFF
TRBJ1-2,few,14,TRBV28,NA,TGTGCCAGCAGTTTCCTTGGGACGGGCTATGGCTACACCTTC,CASSFLGTGYGYTF
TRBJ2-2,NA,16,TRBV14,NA,TGTGCCAGCAGTCTGGTCGCCCCCCGACGGACCGGGGAGCTGTTTTTT,CASSLVAPRRTGELFF
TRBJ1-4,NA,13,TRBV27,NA,TGTGCCAGCAGTTTGAGTAGGAGGGAAAAACTGTTTTTT,CASSLSRREKLFF
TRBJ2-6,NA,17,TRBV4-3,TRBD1,TGCGCCAGCAGCCAAGATCGGGACAGCTCTGGGGCCAACGTCCTGACTTTC,CASSQDRDSSGANVLTF
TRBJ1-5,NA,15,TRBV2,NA,TGTGCCAGCAGTGAAATCGGGGGCGCCCTCGGGCCCCAGCATTTT,CASSEIGGALGPQHF
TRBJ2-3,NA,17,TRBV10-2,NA,TGCGCCAGCAGTGAGCTCATCGGGAGACACAGTGGGAATACGCAGTATTTT,CASSELIGRHSGNTQYF
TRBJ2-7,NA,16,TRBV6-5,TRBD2,TGTGCCAGCAGTTACATTGGACTAGCGGGATCTGAGGAGCAGTACTTC,CASSYIGLAGSEEQYF
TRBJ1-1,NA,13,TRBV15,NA,TGTGCCACCAGCATTACAGTGAACACTGAAGCTTTCTTT,CATSITVNTEAFF
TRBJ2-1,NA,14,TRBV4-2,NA,TGTGCCAGCAGCCAAGTAGCATTTGGGCATGAGCAGTTCTTC,CASSQVAFGHEQFF
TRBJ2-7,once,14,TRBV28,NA,TGTGCCAGCAGTTTATCGGGGACGGACTACGAGCAGTACTTC,CASSLSGTDYEQYF
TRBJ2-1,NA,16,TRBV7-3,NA,TGTGCCAGCAGCCCTCGGACAGCCTCCCAATACAATGAGCAGTTCTTC,CASSPRTASQYNEQFF
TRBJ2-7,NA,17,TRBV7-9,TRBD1,TGTGCCAGCAGCTATCAATCCCCGGGACAGGGGGGCTACGAGCAGTACTTC,CASSYQSPGQGGYEQYF
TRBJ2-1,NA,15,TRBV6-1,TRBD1,TGTGCCAGCAGTAATAGACAGGGGACTCGGGATGAGCAGTTCTTC,CASSNRQGTRDEQFF
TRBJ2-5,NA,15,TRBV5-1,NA,TGCGCCAGCAGCACAGGACCTGGAATACAAGAGACCCAGTACTTC,CASSTGPGIQETQYF
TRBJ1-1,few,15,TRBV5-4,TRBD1,TGTGCCAGCAGCCCTCGGGCAGGGGGGGACACTGAAGCTTTCTTT,CASSPRAGGDTEAFF
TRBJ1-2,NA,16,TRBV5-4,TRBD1,TGTGCCAGCAGCAATGTACCTGGGGGGACAGCCGGTGGCTACACCTTC,CASSNVPGGTAGGYTF
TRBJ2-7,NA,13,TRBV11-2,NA,TGTGCCAGCAGCTTGATGCCGGGGAGCGAGCAGTACTTC,CASSLMPGSEQYF
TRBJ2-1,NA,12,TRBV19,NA,TGTGCCAGTAGTATGGGGTACAATGAGCAGTTCTTC,CASSMGYNEQFF
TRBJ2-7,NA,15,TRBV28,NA,TGTGCCAGCAGTTTATTTGGAGCTCTCTCCTACGAGCAGTACTTC,CASSLFGALSYEQYF
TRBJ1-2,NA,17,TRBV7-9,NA,TGTGCCAGCAGCCCCTCAGGCATGGGGGCGCGTGGCTATGGCTACACCTTC,CASSPSGMGARGYGYTF
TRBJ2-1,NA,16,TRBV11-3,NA,TGTGCCAGCAGCTGGGGGGGGACAGGTGGCAGGAATGAGCAGTTCTTC,CASSWGGTGGRNEQFF
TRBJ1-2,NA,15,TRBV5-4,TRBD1,TGTGCCAGCAGCCGTGGACAGGGGGCAGGGTATGGCTACACCTTC,CASSRGQGAGYGYTF
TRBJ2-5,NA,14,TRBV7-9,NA,TGTGCCAGCAGCCTCGCACCCGTCGTGGAGACCCAGTACTTC,CASSLAPVVETQYF
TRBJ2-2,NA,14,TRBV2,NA,TGTGCCAGCAGTGGCGGGGCCCGGGCCGGGGAGCTGTTTTTT,CASSGGARAGELFF
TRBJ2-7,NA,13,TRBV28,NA,TGTGCCAGCAGTTCCCTAGGCCTTTACGAGCAGTACTTC,CASSSLGLYEQYF